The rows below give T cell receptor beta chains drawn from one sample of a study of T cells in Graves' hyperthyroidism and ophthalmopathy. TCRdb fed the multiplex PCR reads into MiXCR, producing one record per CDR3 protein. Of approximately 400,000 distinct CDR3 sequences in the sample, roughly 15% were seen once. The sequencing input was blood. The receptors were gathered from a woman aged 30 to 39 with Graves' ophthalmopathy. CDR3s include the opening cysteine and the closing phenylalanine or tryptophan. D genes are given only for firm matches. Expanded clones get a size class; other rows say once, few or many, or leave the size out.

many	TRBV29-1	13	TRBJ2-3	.	CSVYYSSTDTQYF	TGCAGCGTGTACTACTCTAGCACAGATACGCAGTATTTT
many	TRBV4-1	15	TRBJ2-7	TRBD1	CASSQGTGASYEQYF	TGCGCCAGCAGCCAAGGGACAGGGGCCTCCTACGAGCAGTACTTC
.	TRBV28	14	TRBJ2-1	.	CASTQGGGAREQFF	TGTGCCAGCACCCAGGGGGGGGGGGCGCGGGAGCAGTTCTTC
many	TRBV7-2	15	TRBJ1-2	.	CASSLGPGAGYGYTF	TGTGCCAGCAGCTTAGGTCCGGGGGCAGGCTATGGCTACACCTTC
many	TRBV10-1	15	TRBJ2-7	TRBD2	CASGPGGGSYNEQYF	TGCGCCAGCGGACCAGGCGGGGGATCTTACAACGAGCAGTACTTC
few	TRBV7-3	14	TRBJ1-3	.	CASSIGEPGNTIYF	TGTGCCAGCAGCATCGGGGAGCCTGGAAACACCATATATTTT
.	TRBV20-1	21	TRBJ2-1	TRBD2	CSARGLFSQSASGDPWNEQFF	TGCAGTGCTAGAGGATTATTTTCCCAGTCGGCTAGCGGGGACCCCTGGAATGAGCAGTTCTTC
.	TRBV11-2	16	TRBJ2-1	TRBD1	CASSLGTGDFYNEQFF	TGTGCCAGCAGCTTGGGGACAGGGGATTTCTACAATGAGCAGTTCTTC
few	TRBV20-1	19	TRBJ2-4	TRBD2	CSASGTSGGALERGNIQYF	TGCAGTGCTTCCGGGACTAGCGGGGGGGCCCTTGAGAGGGGAAACATTCAGTACTTC
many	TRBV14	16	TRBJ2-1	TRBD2	CASSQEGTSGVNEQFF	TGTGCCAGCAGCCAAGAAGGGACTAGCGGAGTCAATGAGCAGTTCTTC
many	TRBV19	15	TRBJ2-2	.	CASSTPQTITGELFF	TGTGCCAGTAGTACGCCTCAAACAATCACCGGGGAGCTGTTTTTT
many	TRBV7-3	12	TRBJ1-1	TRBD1	CASSYTGGAAFF	TGTGCCAGCAGCTATACAGGGGGCGCGGCTTTCTTT
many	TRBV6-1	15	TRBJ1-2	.	CASSSGGSVNYGYTF	TGTGCCAGCAGTTCCGGCGGGTCGGTCAACTATGGCTACACCTTC
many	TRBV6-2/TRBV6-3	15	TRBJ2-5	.	CASSYPLQGGETQYF	TGTGCCAGCAGTTACCCCCTGCAGGGTGGAGAGACCCAGTACTTC
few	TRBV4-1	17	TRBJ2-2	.	CASSQDGWVPNTGELFF	TGCGCCAGCAGCCAAGACGGGTGGGTGCCGAACACCGGGGAGCTGTTTTTT
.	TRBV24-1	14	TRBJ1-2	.	CATSDGGRNYGYTF	TGTGCCACCAGTGATGGGGGACGGAACTATGGCTACACCTTC
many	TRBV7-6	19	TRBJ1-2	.	CASSLAWHGQPSGVYGYTF	TGTGCCAGCAGCTTAGCGTGGCATGGGCAGCCCTCAGGCGTCTATGGCTACACCTTC
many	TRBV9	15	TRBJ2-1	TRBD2	CASSPGREGGSEQFF	TGTGCCAGCAGCCCAGGGCGGGAGGGTGGCAGTGAGCAGTTCTTC
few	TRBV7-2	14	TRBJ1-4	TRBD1	CASSLGTDNEKLFF	TGTGCCAGCAGCCTCGGGACAGATAATGAAAAACTGTTTTTT
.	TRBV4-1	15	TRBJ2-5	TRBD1	CASSQEPTGWETQYF	TGCGCCAGCAGCCAGGAACCGACAGGGTGGGAGACCCAGTACTTC
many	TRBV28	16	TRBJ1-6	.	CASSRQESSYNSPLHF	TGTGCCAGCAGCAGACAGGAGAGCTCCTATAATTCACCCCTCCACTTT
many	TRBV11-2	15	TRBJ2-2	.	CASSLVFVDTGELFF	TGTGCCAGCAGCTTAGTTTTCGTCGACACCGGGGAGCTGTTTTTT
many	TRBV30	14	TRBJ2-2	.	CASKWAPNTGELFF	TGTGCCTCCAAATGGGCGCCGAACACCGGGGAGCTGTTTTTT
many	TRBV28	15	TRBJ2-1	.	CASSLTAPLGNEQFF	TGTGCCAGCAGTCTGACGGCCCCTCTCGGCAATGAGCAGTTCTTC
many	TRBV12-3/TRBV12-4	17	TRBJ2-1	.	CASSPLLGQSDRDKQFF	TGTGCCAGCAGTCCACTTCTAGGACAGTCAGATCGCGATAAGCAGTTCTTC
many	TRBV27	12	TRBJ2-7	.	CASSTPGREQYF	TGTGCCAGCAGCACCCCGGGACGCGAGCAGTACTTC
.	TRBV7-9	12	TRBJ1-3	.	CASSIYENTIHF	TGTGCCAGCAGCATCTACGAAAACACCATACATTTT
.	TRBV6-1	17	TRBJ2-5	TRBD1	CAISDPSTGTGAPREYF	TGTGCCATCAGTGACCCCTCGACCGGGACAGGGGCCCCAAGGGAGTACTTC
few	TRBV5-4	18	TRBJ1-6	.	CASSRDFTDNVGDSPLHF	TGTGCCAGCAGCCGGGATTTCACTGACAACGTTGGGGATTCACCCCTCCACTTT
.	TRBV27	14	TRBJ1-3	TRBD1	CASSPRGPGNTIYF	TGTGCCAGCAGTCCGAGGGGGCCAGGAAACACCATATATTTT